This T cell receptor beta chain emerged from a study (dated by TCRdb to the mid-2010s). Background on the whole study: The study set out to test whether tumor-infiltrating Tregs in breast cancer get recruited from blood Tregs or are instead converted in situ from other CD4+ T cell subsets.

The cysteine opens and the phenylalanine closes a CDR3 of 21 amino acids. Kept here is only the CDR3 DNA, which spans 63 bases and is read in frame from base 1. V is pruned by 0 bases and J by 0 bases, leaving 10 bases of the junction without a gene match. The germline V gene provides CDR1 MGHRA and CDR2 YSYEKL. This clonotype occurred many times. Its recognized antigen is unknown. No much larger clonotype is one base removed from it; base qualities were not supplied. Broad study findings and their caveats: The TCR gene usage of tumor memory CD4+ T cells clustered together with blood and lymph node memory CD4+ cells and with lymph node naive CD4+ cells. Tumor-infiltrating Treg TCR alpha and beta sequences overlapped most with tumor naive CD4+ T cells, then with blood naive CD4+ T cells. The validation in the larger cohort was limited to a single TCR beta V-J rearrangement instead of whole repertoires.

Full-length TCR variable regions were amplified by 5' RACE PCR with constant-region reverse primers, followed by semi-nested PCR with Nested Universal Primer A. Using the ReliaPrep RNA Cell Miniprep System, total RNA was extracted, and the SMARTer RACE 5'/3' Kit was then used to reverse transcribe the RNA into 5'RACE-ready cDNA. Multiplex adaptors were used to barcode the full-length TCR alpha and beta libraries, which were then sequenced on an Illumina MiSeq. Concerning the study's data processing: For each of nine subset-tissue groups, sequencing data from the five patients were pooled, and the groups were compared by unsupervised clustering of TCR gene usage. The Morisita-Horn index, with shared sequences weighted by their contribution to each repertoire, was used to calculate repertoire similarity. The public reads were quality trimmed at Q25 with fastp and then assembled into clones with MiXCR by TCRdb, keeping productive beta chains. CDR3 protein sequences are deduplicated, and each keeps its most common genes and DNA. TCRdb, rather than the study authors, made the V and J calls. The sample yields 40,000 to 55,000 distinct CDR3 sequences; around a fifth were counted once. The ten largest clones take up 4.3% of the sample.

Tregs were isolated as CD4+CD25+CD127-/low cells. Tregs, naive and memory CD4+ T cells from tumor, blood and ipsilateral draining lymph nodes of a handful of breast cancer patients underwent full-length TCR alpha and beta sequencing. Tumor tissue and lymph nodes obtained from ipsilateral axillary dissection were perfused with PBS, minced and then digested with collagenase I and hyaluronidase. Ficoll density gradient centrifugation was used to isolate mononuclear cells from either lymph nodes or about 49 ml of peripheral blood. Sorted cell populations were confirmed by FACS to exceed 90% purity. The source material was Tregs sorted from a lymph node. Recombination connected TRBV4-1 to TRBJ2-1; 14 middle bases align to TRBD2. The clonotype was recovered from a female donor with breast cancer. CDR3 region: CASSQDRGTSGGRVSYNEQFF. In nucleotide form, the sequence is TGCGCCAGCAGCCAAGACCGGGGGACTAGCGGGGGCCGGGTCTCCTACAATGAGCAGTTCTTC.